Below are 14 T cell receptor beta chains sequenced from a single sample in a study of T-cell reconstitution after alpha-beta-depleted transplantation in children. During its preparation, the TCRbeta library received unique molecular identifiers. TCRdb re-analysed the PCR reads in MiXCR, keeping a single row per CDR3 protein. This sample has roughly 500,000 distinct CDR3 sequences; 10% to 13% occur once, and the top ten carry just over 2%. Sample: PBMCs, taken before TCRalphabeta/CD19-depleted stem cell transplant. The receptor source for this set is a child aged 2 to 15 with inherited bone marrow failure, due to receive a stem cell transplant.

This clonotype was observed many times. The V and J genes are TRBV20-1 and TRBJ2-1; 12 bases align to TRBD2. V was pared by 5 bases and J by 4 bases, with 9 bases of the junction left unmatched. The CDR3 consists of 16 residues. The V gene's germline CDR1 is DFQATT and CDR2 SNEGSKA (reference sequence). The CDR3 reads CSAGRTSGILYNEQFF. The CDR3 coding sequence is TGCAGTGCTGGCCGGACTAGCGGGATTTTGTACAATGAGCAGTTCTTC.

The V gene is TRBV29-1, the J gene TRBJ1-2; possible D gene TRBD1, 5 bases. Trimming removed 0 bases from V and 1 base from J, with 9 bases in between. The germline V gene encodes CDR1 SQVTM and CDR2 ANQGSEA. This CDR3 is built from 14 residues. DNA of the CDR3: TGCAGCGTTGAAGACCCCGACAGTAACTATGGCTACACCTTC. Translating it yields CSVEDPDSNYGYTF.

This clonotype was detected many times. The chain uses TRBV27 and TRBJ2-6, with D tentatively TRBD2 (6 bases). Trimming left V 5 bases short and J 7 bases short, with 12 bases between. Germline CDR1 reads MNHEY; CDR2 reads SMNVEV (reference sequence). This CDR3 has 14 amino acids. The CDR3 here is CASSTGLPANVLTF. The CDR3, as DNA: TGTGCCAGCAGTACGGGACTCCCCGCCAACGTCCTGACTTTC.

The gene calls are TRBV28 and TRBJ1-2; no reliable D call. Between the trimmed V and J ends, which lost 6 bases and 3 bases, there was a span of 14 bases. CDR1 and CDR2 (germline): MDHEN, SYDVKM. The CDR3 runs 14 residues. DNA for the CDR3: TGTGCCAGCAGCCCCCTGTGGGGAGACTATGGCTACACCTTC. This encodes CASSPLWGDYGYTF.

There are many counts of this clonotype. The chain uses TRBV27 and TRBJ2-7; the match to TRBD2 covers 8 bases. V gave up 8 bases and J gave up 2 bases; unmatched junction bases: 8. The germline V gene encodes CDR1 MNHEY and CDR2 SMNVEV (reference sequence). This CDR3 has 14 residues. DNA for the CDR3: TGTGCCAGCGGCCACGGGGGGGCCGCCTACGAGCAGTACTTC. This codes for CASGHGGAAYEQYF.

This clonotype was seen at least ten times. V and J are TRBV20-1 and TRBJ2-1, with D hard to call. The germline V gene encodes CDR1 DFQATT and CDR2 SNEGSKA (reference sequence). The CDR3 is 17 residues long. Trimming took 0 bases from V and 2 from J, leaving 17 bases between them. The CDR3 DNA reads TGCAGTGCTAGAGATCTTGGGTCGCAGTATACCTACAATGAGCAGTTCTTC. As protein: CSARDLGSQYTYNEQFF.

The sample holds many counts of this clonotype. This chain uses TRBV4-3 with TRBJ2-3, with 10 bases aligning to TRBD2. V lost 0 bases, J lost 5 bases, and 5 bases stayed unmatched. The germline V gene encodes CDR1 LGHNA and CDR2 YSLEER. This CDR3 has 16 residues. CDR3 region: CASSQETSGTGDTQYF. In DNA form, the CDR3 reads TGCGCCAGCAGCCAAGAAACTAGCGGGACCGGAGATACGCAGTATTTT.

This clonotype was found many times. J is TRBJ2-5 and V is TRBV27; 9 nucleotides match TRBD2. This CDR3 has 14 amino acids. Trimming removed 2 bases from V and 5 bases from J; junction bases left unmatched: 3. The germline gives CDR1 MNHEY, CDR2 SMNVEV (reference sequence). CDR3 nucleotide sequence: TGTGCCAGCAGTTTAACGGCGGGAGGGGAGACCCAGTACTTC. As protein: CASSLTAGGETQYF.

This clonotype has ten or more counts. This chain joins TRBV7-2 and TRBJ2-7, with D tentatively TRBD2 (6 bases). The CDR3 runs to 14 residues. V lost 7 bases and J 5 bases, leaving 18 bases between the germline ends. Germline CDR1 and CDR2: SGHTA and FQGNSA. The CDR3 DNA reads TGTGCCAGCACCCGAAGTTGGGGGGTCCACGAGCAGTACTTC. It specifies CASTRSWGVHEQYF.

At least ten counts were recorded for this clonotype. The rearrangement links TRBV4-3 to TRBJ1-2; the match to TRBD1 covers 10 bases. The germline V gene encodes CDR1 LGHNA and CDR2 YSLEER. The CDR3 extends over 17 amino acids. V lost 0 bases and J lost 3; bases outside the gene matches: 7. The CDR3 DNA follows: TGCGCCAGCAGCCAAGATCGGACAGGGGGAGAGCACTATGGCTACACCTTC. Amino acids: CASSQDRTGGEHYGYTF.

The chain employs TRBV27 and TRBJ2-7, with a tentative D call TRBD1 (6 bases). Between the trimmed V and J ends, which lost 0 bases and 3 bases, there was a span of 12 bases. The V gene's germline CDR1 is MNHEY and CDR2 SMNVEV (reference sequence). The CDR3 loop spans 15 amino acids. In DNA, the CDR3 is TGTGCCAGCAGTTTATCGGGGGCTTCTCTCTACGAGCAGTACTTC. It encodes CASSLSGASLYEQYF.

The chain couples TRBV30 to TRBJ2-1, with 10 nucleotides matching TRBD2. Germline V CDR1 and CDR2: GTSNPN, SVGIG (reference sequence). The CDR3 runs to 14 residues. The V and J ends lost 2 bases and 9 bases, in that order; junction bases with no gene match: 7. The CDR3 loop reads CAWSLAGVLGEQFF. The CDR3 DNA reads TGTGCCTGGAGTCTAGCGGGAGTGTTGGGTGAGCAGTTCTTC.

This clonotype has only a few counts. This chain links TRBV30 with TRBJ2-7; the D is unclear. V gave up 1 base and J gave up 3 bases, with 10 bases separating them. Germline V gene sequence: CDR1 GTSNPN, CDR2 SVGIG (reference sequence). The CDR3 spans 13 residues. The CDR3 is CAWSDFPYYEQYF. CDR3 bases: TGTGCCTGGAGTGACTTTCCGTACTACGAGCAGTACTTC.

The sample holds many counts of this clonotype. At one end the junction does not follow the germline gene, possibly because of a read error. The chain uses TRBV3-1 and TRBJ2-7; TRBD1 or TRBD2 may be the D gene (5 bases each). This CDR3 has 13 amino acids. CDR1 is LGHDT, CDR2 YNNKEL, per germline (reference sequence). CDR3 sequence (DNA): TGTGCCAGCAGCCAAGACCCGGGGACCGGCCGTAGGTTC. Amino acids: CASSQDPGTGRRF.